One and the same sample provided the 5 T cell receptor beta chains below, sequenced in a study of blood T cell repertoires in COVID-19. The assay was immunoSEQ multiplex PCR, and TCRdb's table has in-frame clones only and misses some. The data contain around 260,000 clones, 70% to 90% of them singletons. Specimen: peripheral blood. The receptors shown here come from a human donor with COVID-19, enrolled during active disease. The donor label of this sample is uncertain.

The chain uses TRBV1 and TRBJ1-6; the table's D call, TRBD1, was not checked against the DNA. TRBV1 has pseudogene status. The CDR3 totals 14 residues. DNA of the CDR3: TGCACCAGCAGCCAAGAACTGGGGCCGCCACCCCTCCACTTT. It encodes CTSSQELGPPPLHF.

This clone was detected ten times or more. The V gene is TRBV6-5, the J gene TRBJ2-2, with a tentative D call TRBD2 (5 bases). In germline, CDR1 is MNHEY, CDR2 SVGAGI. V shed 6 bases and J shed 1 base, with 6 bases lying between them. CDR3 length equals 13 residues. CDR3 sequence reads: CASRSGNTGELFF. DNA of the CDR3: TGTGCCAGCAGAAGCGGGAACACCGGGGAGCTGTTTTTT.

The genes are TRBV28 and TRBJ2-1; TRBD2 matches 13 bases. V trimming: 6 bases; J trimming: 9 bases; junction bases outside the gene matches: 5. This CDR3 has 14 amino acids. Germline V gives CDR1 MDHEN, CDR2 SYDVKM. The CDR3 DNA reads TGTGCCAGCAGGGGACTAGCGGGATTCCCTGAGCAGTTCTTC. Translating gives CASRGLAGFPEQFF.

CDR3 in DNA: TGCGCCAGCAGCCAGGGGGCCCGGGCTGGGTATGGTGAAAAACTGTTTTTT. Residues: CASSQGARAGYGEKLFF. J is TRBJ1-4 and V is TRBV4-3, with a tentative D call TRBD1 (6 bases). The V gene's germline CDR1 is LGHNA and CDR2 YSLEER. V was clipped by 3 bases and J by 7 bases, with 21 bases between them. This CDR3 comprises 17 residues.

The genes are TRBV5-1 and TRBJ2-2; 7 positions match TRBD1. This CDR3 is built from 18 residues. Unmatched junction bases numbered 15, after V lost 0 bases and J lost 7 bases. The V gene's germline CDR1 is SGHRS and CDR2 YFSETQ. CDR3 coding DNA: TGCGCCAGCAGCTTGGACCCGGCCAGAGGGGGCAGGGTCGGGGAGCTGTTTTTT. Protein sequence: CASSLDPARGGRVGELFF.